These 32 T cell receptor beta chains originate from one sample sequenced in a study of T cell responses to AZD1222 COVID-19 vaccine. Some clones are missing from TCRdb's copy, which holds only in-frame ones; the method was immunoSEQ multiplex PCR. The table lists about 85,000 clones, 90% of them singletons. The sample in question was peripheral blood, obtained on day 0 of AZD1222 vaccination. The receptors were sampled from an adult in good health.

This chain links TRBV10-3 with TRBJ2-1; 7 bases agree with TRBD2. This CDR3 region has 16 residues. CDR1 ENHRY and CDR2 SYGVKD come from the germline V gene. V shed 3 bases and J 4 bases; nucleotides not matched to a gene: 9. The CDR3 protein is CAISDPGLRGYNEQFF. The CDR3 DNA sequence: TGTGCCATCAGTGACCCGGGACTAAGGGGTTACAATGAGCAGTTCTTC.

The gene calls are TRBV28 and TRBJ2-7; tentative D call: TRBD1 (5 bases). Germline V gives CDR1 MDHEN, CDR2 SYDVKM. The V gene lost 7 bases and the J gene lost 7 bases, with 17 bases spanning the gap. The CDR3 consists of 13 residues. The CDR3 is CASTDRGTGEQYF. DNA for the CDR3: TGTGCCAGCACAGATAGGGGTACCGGGGAGCAGTACTTC.

The rearrangement uses TRBV9 and TRBJ2-1; 10 nucleotides agree with TRBD1. The V gene's germline CDR1 is SGDLS and CDR2 YYNGEE. This CDR3 has 17 residues. V lost 2 bases to trimming and J lost 6 bases; unmatched junction nucleotides: 11. The DNA for the CDR3 is TGTGCCAGCAGCGTCTCAACCGGGACAGGGGCGTCCAATGAGCAGTTCTTC. It is translated as CASSVSTGTGASNEQFF.

The chain has TRBV28 and TRBJ2-1; weak D call: TRBD2 (5 bases). CDR1 and CDR2 (germline): MDHEN, SYDVKM. CDR3 length: 12 amino acids. Trimming removed 4 bases at V and 7 bases at J, with 8 bases between. Written as DNA, the CDR3 is TGTGCCAGCAGTTGGACTGTAAATGAGCAGTTCTTC. Translating it yields CASSWTVNEQFF.

The chain links TRBV2 to TRBJ1-5; D gene ambiguous. The CDR3 has 16 amino acids. The germline V and J ends were trimmed by 1 base and 0 bases, with 10 bases remaining between them. CDR1 and CDR2 from the germline V gene are SNHLY and FYNNEI. In DNA, the CDR3 is TGTGCCAGCAGTGAAGGGCAGGCGAATAGCAATCAGCCCCAGCATTTT. This gives the protein CASSEGQANSNQPQHF.

The chain carries TRBV6-5 and TRBJ1-2; no clear D gene. Germline-derived CDR1 and CDR2 are MNHEY and SVGAGI. Trimming cost V 5 bases and J 2 bases, with 15 bases left between them. The CDR3 has 15 residues. Here the CDR3 reads CASSRVDADNYGYTF. The CDR3 DNA sequence: TGTGCCAGCAGTAGGGTGGACGCGGACAACTATGGCTACACCTTC.

The rearrangement links TRBV7-6 to TRBJ1-1; 8 bases map to TRBD1. The CDR3 has 15 amino acids. Trimming took 4 bases from V and 2 from J; bases not matched to a gene: 6. Germline CDR1 SGHVS, CDR2 FNYEAQ. The CDR3 nucleotides read TGTGCCAGCAGCTCGAGACAGGGGCCTAACACTGAAGCTTTCTTT. This gives the protein CASSSRQGPNTEAFF.

This clone was recorded once. J is TRBJ2-7 and V is TRBV6-1; tentative D call: TRBD1 (5 bases). V lost 0 bases, J lost 6 bases, and 18 bases lay in between. Germline-derived CDR1 and CDR2 are MNHNS and SASEGT. This CDR3 has 16 amino acids. CDR3 DNA: TGTGCCAGCAGTGAAGCCGGGCTGCTTAGGGGTCCCGAGCAGTACTTC. It specifies CASSEAGLLRGPEQYF.

The V gene is TRBV5-5, the J gene TRBJ2-7, with 7 positions matching TRBD1. In germline, CDR1 is SGHKS, CDR2 YYEKEE (reference sequence). CDR3 length: 15 residues. The trim removed 1 base at V and 2 bases at J, leaving 6 bases unmatched. The chain's CDR3 is CASSLSRDRAYEQYF. The DNA for the CDR3 is TGTGCCAGCAGCTTGTCCCGGGACAGAGCCTACGAGCAGTACTTC.

This sequence joins TRBV27 and TRBJ1-4; D remains unclear. Per the germline V gene, CDR1 is MNHEY and CDR2 is SMNVEV (reference sequence). The V gene lost 6 bases and the J gene lost 0 bases, with 8 bases spanning the gap. The CDR3 contains 14 residues. The CDR3 loop is CASRPFSTNEKLFF. The CDR3 DNA reads TGTGCCAGCAGGCCCTTTTCAACTAATGAAAAACTGTTTTTT.

CDR3 sequence (DNA): TGTGCCAGCAGTGACGCGGCTTTCGGGAACACTGAAGCTTTCTTT. Its translation is CASSDAAFGNTEAFF. The gene calls are TRBV2 and TRBJ1-1, with D uncertain. Germline assignment: CDR1 SNHLY and CDR2 FYNNEI. The CDR3 contains 15 residues. Trimming took 3 bases from V and 1 from J, leaving 12 bases between them.

CDR3 coding DNA: TGTGCCAGCACCGGACAGGGATACGAGCAGTACTTC. This codes for CASTGQGYEQYF. The rearrangement joins TRBV28 to TRBJ2-7; TRBD1 aligns across 8 bases. The length of the CDR3 is 12 residues. CDR1 is MDHEN and CDR2 is SYDVKM in the germline V gene. The trim removed 7 bases at V and 4 bases at J, leaving 3 bases unmatched.

Regarding this clone: The germline gene is not matched at one end of the junction; a read error may be the cause. The gene calls are TRBV6-1 and TRBJ2-3; 7 nucleotides line up with TRBD2. Germline CDR1 is MNHNS and CDR2 is SASEGT. This CDR3 is built from 14 residues. The CDR3 region is CASTEAGITDTQYF. CDR3 DNA: TGTGCCAGCACTGAAGCGGGGATCACAGATACGCAGTATTTT.

A few counts support this clone. The chain has TRBV28 and TRBJ2-7; 7 positions match TRBD1. The CDR3 has 14 residues. CDR1 and CDR2 (germline): MDHEN, SYDVKM. Germline trimming cut 5 bases from V and 3 bases from J; bases unmatched to any gene: 7. The CDR3 DNA sequence: TGTGCCAGCAGTACCTACAGGGGAAGCTACGAGCAGTACTTC. It is translated as CASSTYRGSYEQYF.

V usage is TRBV27 and J usage is TRBJ1-6; no reliable D call. Germline CDR1 and CDR2: MNHEY and SMNVEV (reference sequence). CDR3 length: 17 amino acids. V lost 7 bases and J 3 bases, leaving 19 bases between the germline ends. CDR3: CASNTGPGSIYNSPLHF. CDR3 coding DNA: TGTGCCAGCAATACCGGGCCCGGATCGATCTATAATTCACCCCTCCACTTT.

The CDR3 DNA reads as TGTGCCAGCAGATGGGACAGGGGTGAAGCTTTCTTT. Translated, it gives CASRWDRGEAFF. This chain uses TRBV6-5 with TRBJ1-1, with 10 nucleotides matching TRBD1. Trimming cost V 6 bases and J 7 bases; bases outside gene matches: 2. The CDR3 spans 12 residues. The V gene's germline CDR1 is MNHEY and CDR2 SVGAGI.

The genes are TRBV5-1 and TRBJ1-5, with D perhaps matching TRBD1 (6 bases). This CDR3 is 13 amino acids long. V was pared by 4 bases and J by 6 bases, with 11 bases between. Germline V gene data show CDR1 as SGHRS and CDR2 as YFSETQ. DNA for the CDR3: TGCGCCAGCAGCCTGGGGGGGGCTCAGCCCCAGCATTTT. Translating it yields CASSLGGAQPQHF.

The chain joins TRBV19 to TRBJ2-7; TRBD1 matches 9 bases. Germline assignment: CDR1 LNHDA and CDR2 SQIVND (reference sequence). The CDR3 has 12 amino acids. The V gene end was trimmed by 4 bases and the J gene end by 10 bases; junction bases not matched to a gene: 5. CDR3 amino acids: CASSSRDRVQYF. In DNA form, the CDR3 reads TGTGCCAGTAGTAGCCGGGACAGGGTACAGTACTTC. Complete variable domain (other parts from reference TRBV19 and TRBJ2-7): DGGITQSPKYLFRKEGQNVTLSCEQNLNHDAMYWYRQDPGQGLRLIYYSQIVNDFQKGDIAEGYSVSREKKESFPLTVTSAQKNPTAFYLCASSSRDRVQYFGPGTRLTVT.

The chain is built from TRBV3-1 (or the pseudogene TRBV3-2) and TRBJ2-7, with D possibly matching TRBD2 (5 bases). V was pared by 0 bases and J by 3 bases, with 12 bases between. Germline CDR1 reads LGHDT; CDR2 reads YNNKEL (reference sequence). The CDR3 is 15 residues long. The CDR3 sequence: CASSQDSPGNYEQYF. In DNA form, the CDR3 reads TGTGCCAGCAGCCAAGATAGCCCGGGGAACTACGAGCAGTACTTC.

The chain is built from TRBV29-1 and TRBJ2-7; TRBD2 aligns across 8 bases. The CDR3 is 13 residues long. The ends lost 5 bases at V and 6 bases at J; junction bases unmatched: 9. Germline assignment: CDR1 SQVTM and CDR2 ANQGSEA. CDR3 region: CSVPSGRGREQYF. CDR3 nucleotide sequence: TGCAGCGTTCCTAGCGGGCGTGGACGCGAGCAGTACTTC.

With respect to this clone: A junction end diverges from the germline sequence, so it may reflect a read error. This sequence joins TRBV6-2 or TRBV6-3 and TRBJ2-5, with 10 bases matching TRBD1. The germline V gene has CDR1 MNHEY and CDR2 SVGEGT. CDR3 length: 18 amino acids. The CDR3 DNA is TGTGCCGGCAGTTACACCCGGGACAGGGGCGGTTGGCAAGAGACCCAGTACTTC. Amino acids: CAGSYTRDRGGWQETQYF.

This clone came up a few times. The chain is built from TRBV5-6 and TRBJ2-7; possibly TRBD1 for D (6 bases). This CDR3 spans 14 amino acids. Germline V lookup: CDR1 SGHDT, CDR2 YYEEEE. V dropped 4 bases and J dropped 7 bases, with 18 bases sitting between them. The CDR3 reads CASSPGTTFREQYF. The CDR3 DNA sequence: TGTGCCAGCAGCCCCGGGACAACATTTAGGGAGCAGTACTTC. Combining the CDR3 with reference TRBV5-6 and TRBJ2-7 gives the whole variable domain DAGVTQSPTHLIKTRGQQVTLRCSPKSGHDTVSWYQQALGQGPQFIFQYYEEEERQRGNFPDRFSGHQFPNYSSELNVNALLLGDSALYLCASSPGTTFREQYFGPGTRLTVT.

This clone was found a few times. This chain links TRBV2 with TRBJ1-2, with TRBD1 matching 10 bases. Germline V gene sequence: CDR1 SNHLY, CDR2 FYNNEI. The CDR3 consists of 16 residues. V shed 6 bases and J 1 base; nucleotides not matched to a gene: 8. CDR3 residues: CASSLVGDRGNYGYTF. CDR3 sequence (DNA): TGTGCCAGCAGCCTAGTGGGGGACAGGGGTAACTATGGCTACACCTTC.

The chain links TRBV1 to TRBJ2-3; the listed D gene, TRBD2, was not tested against the DNA. TRBV1 is a known pseudogene. There are 14 residues in the CDR3. CDR3 loop: CTVARSVSTDTQYF. As DNA, the CDR3 is TGCACCGTAGCCAGAAGCGTTAGCACAGATACGCAGTATTTT.

V gene TRBV19 combines with J gene TRBJ2-6, with D maybe TRBD1 (6 bases). Germline loops: CDR1 LNHDA, CDR2 SQIVND (reference sequence). Trimming shortened V by 6 bases and J by 3 bases, and 15 bases separated the two germline ends. This CDR3 spans 16 amino acids. The CDR3 sequence is CASSQNRVYGANVLTF. The CDR3 nucleotides read TGTGCCAGTAGCCAAAACAGGGTTTATGGGGCCAACGTCCTGACTTTC.

The rearrangement uses TRBV6-5 and TRBJ2-1; maybe TRBD2 (5 bases). The CDR3 extends over 15 amino acids. Trimming removed 2 bases from V and 5 bases from J, with 13 bases in between. The germline V gene encodes CDR1 MNHEY and CDR2 SVGAGI. Here the CDR3 DNA reads TGTGCCAGCAGTTACGAGAGGGTAATCGACAATGAGCAGTTCTTC. This translates into CASSYERVIDNEQFF.

The chain couples TRBV28 to TRBJ1-2; D is ambiguous. The CDR3 spans 12 residues. Per germline, CDR1 MDHEN and CDR2 SYDVKM. CDR3 protein: CALSNRNYGYTF. CDR3 DNA: TGTGCTTTGTCTAATCGTAACTATGGCTACACCTTC.

The chain employs TRBV7-9 and TRBJ2-3; 9 bases agree with TRBD2. Germline loops: CDR1 SEHNR, CDR2 FQNEAQ (reference sequence). Trimming cost V 4 bases and J 7 bases; bases outside gene matches: 12. CDR3 length equals 16 residues. The CDR3 nucleotides are TGTGCCAGCAGCTCCCAAGCGGGAGGCGGCGTAAATACGCAGTATTTT. Translation gives CASSSQAGGGVNTQYF.

V is TRBV5-1 and J is TRBJ2-2; 7 nucleotides agree with TRBD1. Germline V gene data show CDR1 as SGHRS and CDR2 as YFSETQ. The CDR3 totals 15 residues. V dropped 7 bases and J dropped 2; count of bases not matched to a gene: 8. CDR3 region: CASARQGLNTGELFF. DNA of the CDR3: TGCGCCAGCGCTAGACAGGGTCTTAACACCGGGGAGCTGTTTTTT. Filled out from reference TRBV5-1 and TRBJ2-2, the complete variable domain reads KAGVTQTPRYLIKTRGQQVTLSCSPISGHRSVSWYQQTPGQGLQFLFEYFSETQRNKGNFPGRFSGRQFSNSRSEMNVSTLELGDSALYLCASARQGLNTGELFFGEGSRLTVL.

V and J are TRBV11-2 and TRBJ1-2, with a possible D match to TRBD1 (6 bases). CDR1 SGHAT and CDR2 FQNNGV come from the germline V gene. The CDR3 extends over 15 amino acids. V dropped 0 bases and J dropped 7 bases, with 15 bases sitting between them. The CDR3 nucleotides read TGTGCCAGCAGCTTAGATATCGGGGGCGGGTTTGGCTACACCTTC. Its protein is CASSLDIGGGFGYTF.

This chain links TRBV5-1 with TRBJ1-6, with no clear D. The CDR3 consists of 15 residues. Germline-derived CDR1 and CDR2 are SGHRS and YFSETQ. Trimming cost V 4 bases and J 2 bases, with 10 bases left between them. The CDR3 nucleotides are TGCGCCAGCAGCCAACTGGGGACCTATAATTCACCCCTCCACTTT. Translation: CASSQLGTYNSPLHF.

This CDR3 is CASWTGGYGYTF. In DNA, the CDR3 is TGTGCCAGCTGGACAGGGGGCTATGGCTACACCTTC. The V gene is TRBV27, the J gene TRBJ1-2; TRBD1 aligns across 10 bases. The CDR3 consists of 12 residues. J gave up 4 bases and V 8 bases, and 1 base lay outside the gene matches. Per germline, CDR1 MNHEY and CDR2 SMNVEV (reference sequence).